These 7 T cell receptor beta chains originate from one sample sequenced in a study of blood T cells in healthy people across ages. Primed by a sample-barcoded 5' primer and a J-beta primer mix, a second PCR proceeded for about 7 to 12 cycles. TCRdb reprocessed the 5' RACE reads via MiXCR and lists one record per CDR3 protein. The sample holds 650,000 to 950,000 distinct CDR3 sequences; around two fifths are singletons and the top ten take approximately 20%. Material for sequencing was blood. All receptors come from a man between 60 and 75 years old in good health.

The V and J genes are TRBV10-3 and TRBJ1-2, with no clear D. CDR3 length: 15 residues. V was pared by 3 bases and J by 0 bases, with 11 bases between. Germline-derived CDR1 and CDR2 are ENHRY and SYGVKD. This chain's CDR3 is CAISDVGSANYGYTF. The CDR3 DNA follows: TGTGCCATCAGTGATGTGGGTTCAGCTAACTATGGCTACACCTTC.

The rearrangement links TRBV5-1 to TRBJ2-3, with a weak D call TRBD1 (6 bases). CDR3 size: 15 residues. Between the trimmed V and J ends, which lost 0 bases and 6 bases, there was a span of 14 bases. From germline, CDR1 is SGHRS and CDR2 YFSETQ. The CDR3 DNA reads TGCGCCAGCAGCTTGGGGGGGACACAGAAGGATACGCAGTATTTT. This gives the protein CASSLGGTQKDTQYF.

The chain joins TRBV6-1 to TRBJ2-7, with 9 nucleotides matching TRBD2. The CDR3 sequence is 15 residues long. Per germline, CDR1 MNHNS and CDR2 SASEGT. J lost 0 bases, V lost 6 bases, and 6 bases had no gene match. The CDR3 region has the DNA TGTGCCAGCAGAGTTCTAGCGGGGCCCTCCTACGAGCAGTACTTC. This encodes CASRVLAGPSYEQYF.

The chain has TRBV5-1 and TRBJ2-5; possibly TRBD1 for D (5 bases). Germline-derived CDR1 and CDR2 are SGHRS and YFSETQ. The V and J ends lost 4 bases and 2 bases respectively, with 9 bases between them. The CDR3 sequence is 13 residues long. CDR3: CASSKDRQETQYF. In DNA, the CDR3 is TGCGCCAGCAGCAAAGACAGACAAGAGACCCAGTACTTC.

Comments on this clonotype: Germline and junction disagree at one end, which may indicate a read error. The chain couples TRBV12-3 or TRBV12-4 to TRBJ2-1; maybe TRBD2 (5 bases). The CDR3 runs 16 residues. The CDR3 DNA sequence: TGTGCCCGCAGCGCAGCAAGGAGGACCTCCTACAATGAGCAGTTCTTC. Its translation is CARSAARRTSYNEQFF.

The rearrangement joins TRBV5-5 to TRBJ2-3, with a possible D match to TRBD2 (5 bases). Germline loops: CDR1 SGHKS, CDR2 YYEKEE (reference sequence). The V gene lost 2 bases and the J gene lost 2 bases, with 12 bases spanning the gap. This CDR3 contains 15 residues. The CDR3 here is CASSFRGLLTDTQYF. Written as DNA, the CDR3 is TGTGCCAGCAGCTTCCGCGGACTCCTCACAGATACGCAGTATTTT.

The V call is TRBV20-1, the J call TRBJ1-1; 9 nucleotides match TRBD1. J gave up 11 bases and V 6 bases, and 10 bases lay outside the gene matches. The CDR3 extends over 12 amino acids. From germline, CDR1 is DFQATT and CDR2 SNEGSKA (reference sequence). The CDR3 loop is CSARTGESDAFF. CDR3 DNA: TGCAGTGCCCGGACAGGGGAAAGTGATGCTTTCTTT.